This T cell receptor (beta chain) was sequenced for a study of OX40 agonist ivuxolimab in advanced cancers. As for the study in general: Intravenous ivuxolimab at 0.01 to 10 mg/kg was given to patients every 2 weeks.

The CDR3 is made up of 16 amino acids. Germline V gives CDR1 SGHAT, CDR2 FQDESV (reference sequence). The V and J ends lost 4 bases and 6 bases, in that order; junction bases with no gene match: 9. The data were produced by immunoSEQ multiplex PCR, yet TCRdb's version contains in-frame clones alone and is incomplete. Found here are more than 25,000 clones, roughly 87% of them singletons; the top ten hold roughly 15%. The chain couples TRBV11-1 to TRBJ2-3, with 11 bases that match TRBD2. The receptor's source is an adult with an advanced solid tumor such as melanoma, head and neck, liver or kidney cancer. Source: CD4+ or CD8+ T cells sorted from blood, taken in a trial of the OX40 agonist ivuxolimab. CDR3 sequence: CASSSGLAGWSDTQYF. The CDR3 coding sequence is TGTGCCAGCAGCTCCGGACTAGCGGGCTGGTCGGATACGCAGTATTTT.